This T cell receptor (beta chain) was observed in a study of metastatic and nonmetastatic thyroid tumors. This clone is termed medium-sized. The CDR3 is 11 residues long. V was clipped by 3 bases and J by 5 bases, with 4 bases between them. The germline V gene encodes CDR1 SEHNR and CDR2 FQNEAQ (reference sequence). TCRdb redid the clone calls on the PCR reads using MiXCR. The repertoire includes tens of thousands of clones, roughly 20% of them detected once, and around 4.4% sits in the top ten. No treatment of any kind had been given to any patient before thyroid surgery. Sequenced sample: adjacent normal tissue. The chain combines TRBV7-9 with TRBJ1-1; unclear D gene. This TCR came from a female donor with papillary thyroid cancer or a benign thyroid nodule (not recorded which). Some clones in this sample may be carry-over from other donors' samples. DNA for the CDR3: TGTGCCAGCAGCTTTGGAACTGAAGCTTTCTTT. Translation: CASSFGTEAFF.